These 14 T cell receptor beta chains were all obtained from the same sample, sequenced in a study of T cells expressing NK-cell markers. Reprocessing the 5' RACE reads, TCRdb reports a single entry for every CDR3 protein and omits DNA. Its table lists a few hundred thousand distinct CDR3 sequences. The sequenced sample consisted of blood T cells: a sorted CD56 or NKG2C T cell subset, CD4+ or CD8+ T cells, or bulk PBMC T cells (not recorded which). Receptors originate from a man aged 18-30 years in good health.

The chain is built from TRBV6-1 and TRBJ1-2; with no DNA, the TCRdb D assignment of TRBD1 cannot be verified. This CDR3 comprises 13 residues. Germline V CDR1 and CDR2: MNHNS, SASEGT. The CDR3 sequence: CASRRASGAGYTF.

V usage is TRBV15 and J usage is TRBJ1-1; the D gene TCRdb calls, TRBD1, cannot be checked with no DNA. The germline V gene has CDR1 LNHNV and CDR2 YYDKDF (reference sequence). This CDR3 comprises 15 residues. The CDR3 spells CATSRTTGINTEAFF.

This chain uses TRBV5-1 with TRBJ2-3; the TCRdb D gene call, TRBD1, has no DNA to confirm it. CDR1 and CDR2 (germline): SGHRS, YFSETQ. The CDR3 is 17 residues long. CDR3 loop: CASSLPAGGWSTDTQYF.

This rearrangement joins TRBV12-3 or TRBV12-4 to TRBJ2-2; TCRdb designates TRBD1, a call that cannot be tested without DNA. This CDR3 spans 18 amino acids. This CDR3 reads CASSWDRGRPWDTGELFF.

The V call is TRBV10-1, the J call TRBJ2-3; TCRdb names TRBD1, which stays unverified in the absence of DNA. There are 15 residues in the CDR3. Germline V lookup: CDR1 WNHNN, CDR2 SYGVQD (reference sequence). The CDR3 region is CASSERTGRTDTQYF.

The J gene is TRBJ2-1, the V gene TRBV6-5. CDR3 length: 15 amino acids. Per germline, CDR1 MNHEY and CDR2 SVGAGI. This chain's CDR3 is CASSYSSPSYNEQFF.

V is TRBV25-1 and J is TRBJ2-4; lacking DNA, the TRBD1 call made by TCRdb goes unchecked. CDR3 length equals 16 residues. Germline lookup yields CDR1 MGHDK and CDR2 SYGVNS. The chain's CDR3 is CASSGTDRLAKNIQYF.

This rearrangement joins TRBV9 to TRBJ2-2; TCRdb calls TRBD1, which cannot be checked without DNA. Germline CDR1 SGDLS, CDR2 YYNGEE. The CDR3 is 16 amino acids. CDR3 amino acids: CASSSPRLANTGELFF.

The V and J genes are TRBV5-1 and TRBJ1-4. Per germline, CDR1 SGHRS and CDR2 YFSETQ. There are 16 residues in the CDR3. CDR3 sequence reads: CASSPTLSTTNEKLFF.

The rearrangement links TRBV29-1 to TRBJ2-7. Germline V gene sequence: CDR1 SQVTM, CDR2 ANQGSEA. The CDR3 spans 11 residues. The CDR3 loop reads CSVEGQHEQYF.

The chain couples TRBV18 to TRBJ1-3; TCRdb returns TRBD1, unconfirmable since there is no DNA. The CDR3 loop spans 16 amino acids. CDR1 is KGHSH, CDR2 LQKENI, per germline. CDR3 in amino acids: CASSPGQGAPGNTIYF.

The rearrangement links TRBV5-1 to TRBJ2-1. Germline CDR1 reads SGHRS; CDR2 reads YFSETQ. The CDR3 loop spans 12 amino acids. This chain's CDR3 is CASSLKSNEQFF.

The chain is built from TRBV28 and TRBJ2-7. CDR3 size: 14 residues. Germline values: CDR1 MDHEN, CDR2 SYDVKM. CDR3: CASSFGRTLYEQYF.

V is TRBV7-2 and J is TRBJ2-7. The CDR3 consists of 15 residues. Germline loops: CDR1 SGHTA, CDR2 FQGNSA. The CDR3 sequence: CASSLDPGVSYEQYF.